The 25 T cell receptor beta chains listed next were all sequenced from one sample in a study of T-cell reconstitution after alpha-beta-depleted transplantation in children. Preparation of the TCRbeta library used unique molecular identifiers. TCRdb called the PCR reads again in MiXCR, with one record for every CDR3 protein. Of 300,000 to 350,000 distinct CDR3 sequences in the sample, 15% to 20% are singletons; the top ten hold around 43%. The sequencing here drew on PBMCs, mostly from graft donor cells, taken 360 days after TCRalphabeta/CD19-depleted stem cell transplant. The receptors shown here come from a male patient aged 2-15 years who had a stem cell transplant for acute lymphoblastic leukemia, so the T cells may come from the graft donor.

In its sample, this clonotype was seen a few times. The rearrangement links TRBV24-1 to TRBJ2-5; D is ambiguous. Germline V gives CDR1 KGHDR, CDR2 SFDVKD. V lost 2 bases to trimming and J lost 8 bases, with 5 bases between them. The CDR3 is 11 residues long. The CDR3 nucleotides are TGTGCCACCAGTGATTACAGTACCCAGTACTTC. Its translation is CATSDYSTQYF.

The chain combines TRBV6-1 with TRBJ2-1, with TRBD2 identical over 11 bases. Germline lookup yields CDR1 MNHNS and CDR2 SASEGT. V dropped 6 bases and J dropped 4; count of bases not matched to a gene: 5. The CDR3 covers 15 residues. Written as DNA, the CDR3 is TGTGCCAGCAGCGTATGGACTAGCGGGTACAATGAGCAGTTCTTC. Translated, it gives CASSVWTSGYNEQFF.

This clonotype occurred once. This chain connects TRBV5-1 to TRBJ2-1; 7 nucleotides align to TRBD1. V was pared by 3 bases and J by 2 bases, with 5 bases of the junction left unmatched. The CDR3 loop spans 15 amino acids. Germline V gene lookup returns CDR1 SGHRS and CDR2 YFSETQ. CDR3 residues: CASSYRQGTYNEQFF. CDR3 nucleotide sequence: TGCGCCAGCAGCTACCGACAGGGAACCTACAATGAGCAGTTCTTC.

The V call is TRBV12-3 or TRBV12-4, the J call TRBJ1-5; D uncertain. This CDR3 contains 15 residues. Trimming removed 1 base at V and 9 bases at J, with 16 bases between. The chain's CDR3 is CASSLGVGHFGPQHF. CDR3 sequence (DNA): TGTGCCAGCAGTTTAGGGGTTGGTCACTTTGGGCCCCAGCATTTT.

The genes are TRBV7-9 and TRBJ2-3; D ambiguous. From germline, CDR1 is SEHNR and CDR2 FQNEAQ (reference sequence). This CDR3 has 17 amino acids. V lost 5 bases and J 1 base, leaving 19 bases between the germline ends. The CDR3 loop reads CASSRALGPAGTDTQYF. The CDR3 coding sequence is TGTGCCAGCAGCCGCGCTCTAGGTCCAGCTGGCACAGATACGCAGTATTTT.

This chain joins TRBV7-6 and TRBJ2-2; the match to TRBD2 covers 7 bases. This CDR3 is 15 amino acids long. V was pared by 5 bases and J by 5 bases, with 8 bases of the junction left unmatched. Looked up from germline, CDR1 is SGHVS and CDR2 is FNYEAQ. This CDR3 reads CASSQSGTITGELFF. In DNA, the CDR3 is TGTGCCAGCAGCCAATCAGGGACTATAACCGGGGAGCTGTTTTTT.

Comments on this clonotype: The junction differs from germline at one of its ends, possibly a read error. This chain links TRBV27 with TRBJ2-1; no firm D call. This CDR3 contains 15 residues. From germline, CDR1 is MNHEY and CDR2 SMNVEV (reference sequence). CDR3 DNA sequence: TGTGCCAGCAGTTCCTCTAGTTTCCCCAGGAAGGGTTTTGGTTTC. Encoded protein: CASSSSSFPRKGFGF.

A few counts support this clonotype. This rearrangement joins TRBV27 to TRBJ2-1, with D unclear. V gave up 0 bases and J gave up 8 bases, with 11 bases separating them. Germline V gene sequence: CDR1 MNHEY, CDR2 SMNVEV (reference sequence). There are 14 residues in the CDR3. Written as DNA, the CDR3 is TGTGCCAGCAGTTTATCCCCCTACGGCGATGAGCAGTTCTTC. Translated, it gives CASSLSPYGDEQFF.

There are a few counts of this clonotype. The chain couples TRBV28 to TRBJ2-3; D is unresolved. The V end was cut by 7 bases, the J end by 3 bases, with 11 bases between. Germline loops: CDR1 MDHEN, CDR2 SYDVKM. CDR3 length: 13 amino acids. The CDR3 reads CASTLLETDTQYF. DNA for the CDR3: TGTGCCAGCACCCTTCTAGAGACAGATACGCAGTATTTT.

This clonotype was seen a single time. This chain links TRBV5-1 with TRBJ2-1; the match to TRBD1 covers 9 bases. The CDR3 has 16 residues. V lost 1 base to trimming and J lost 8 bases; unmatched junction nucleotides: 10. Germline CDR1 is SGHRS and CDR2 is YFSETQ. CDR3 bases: TGCGCCAGCAGCTTGATGCGGACAGGGGCAGAGGATGAGCAGTTCTTC. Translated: CASSLMRTGAEDEQFF.

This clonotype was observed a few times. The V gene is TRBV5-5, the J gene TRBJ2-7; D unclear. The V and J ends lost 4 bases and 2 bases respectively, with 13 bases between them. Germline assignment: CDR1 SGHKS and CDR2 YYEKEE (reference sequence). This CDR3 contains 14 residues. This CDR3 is CASSQGRSTYEQYF. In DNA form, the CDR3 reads TGTGCCAGCAGCCAAGGACGGTCCACCTACGAGCAGTACTTC.

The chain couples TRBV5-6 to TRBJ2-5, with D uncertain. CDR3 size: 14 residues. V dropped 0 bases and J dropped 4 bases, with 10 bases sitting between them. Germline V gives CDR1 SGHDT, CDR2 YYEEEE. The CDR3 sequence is CASSLVQRRETQYF. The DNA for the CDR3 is TGTGCCAGCAGCTTGGTTCAGAGGAGAGAGACCCAGTACTTC.

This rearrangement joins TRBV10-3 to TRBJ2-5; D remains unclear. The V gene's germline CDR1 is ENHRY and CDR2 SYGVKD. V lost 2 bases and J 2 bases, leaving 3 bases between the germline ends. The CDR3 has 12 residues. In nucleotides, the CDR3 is TGTGCCATCAGTGAGGGACAAGAGACCCAGTACTTC. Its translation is CAISEGQETQYF.

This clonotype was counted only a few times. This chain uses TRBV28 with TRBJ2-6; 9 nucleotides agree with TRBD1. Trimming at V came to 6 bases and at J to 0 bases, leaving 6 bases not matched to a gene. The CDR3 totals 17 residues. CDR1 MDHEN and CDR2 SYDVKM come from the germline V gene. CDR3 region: CASRTGGVSSGANVLTF. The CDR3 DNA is TGTGCCAGCAGAACAGGGGGCGTAAGCTCTGGGGCCAACGTCCTGACTTTC.

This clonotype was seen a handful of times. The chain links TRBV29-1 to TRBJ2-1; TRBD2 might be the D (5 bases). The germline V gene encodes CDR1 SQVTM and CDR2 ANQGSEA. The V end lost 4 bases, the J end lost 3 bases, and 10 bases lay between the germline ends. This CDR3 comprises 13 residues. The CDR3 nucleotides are TGCAGCGTTGGGGGAGAAGGCTACAATGAGCAGTTCTTC. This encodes CSVGGEGYNEQFF.

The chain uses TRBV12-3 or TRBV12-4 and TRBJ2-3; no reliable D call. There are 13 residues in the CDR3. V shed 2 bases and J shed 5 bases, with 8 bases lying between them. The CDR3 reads CASSLTEKDTQYF. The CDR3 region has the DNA TGTGCCAGCAGTTTAACCGAAAAAGATACGCAGTATTTT.

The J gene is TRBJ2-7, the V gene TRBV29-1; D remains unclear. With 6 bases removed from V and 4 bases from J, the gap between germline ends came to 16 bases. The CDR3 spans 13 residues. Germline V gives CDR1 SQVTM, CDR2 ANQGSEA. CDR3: CSVLRTRRYEQYF. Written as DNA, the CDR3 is TGCAGCGTCCTCCGGACCCGAAGATACGAGCAGTACTTC.

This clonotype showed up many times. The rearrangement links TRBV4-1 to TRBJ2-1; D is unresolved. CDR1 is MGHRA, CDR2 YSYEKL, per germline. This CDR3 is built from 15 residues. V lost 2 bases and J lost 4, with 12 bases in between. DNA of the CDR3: TGCGCCAGCAGCCAATCTGATGGGTTTTACAATGAGCAGTTCTTC. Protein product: CASSQSDGFYNEQFF.

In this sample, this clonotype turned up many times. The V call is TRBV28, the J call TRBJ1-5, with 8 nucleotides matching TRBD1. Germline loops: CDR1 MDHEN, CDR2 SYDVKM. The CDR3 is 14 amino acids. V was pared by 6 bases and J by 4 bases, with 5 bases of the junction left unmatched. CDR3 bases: TGTGCCAGCAGGCGGACAGGGAGAAATCAGCCCCAGCATTTT. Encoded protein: CASRRTGRNQPQHF.

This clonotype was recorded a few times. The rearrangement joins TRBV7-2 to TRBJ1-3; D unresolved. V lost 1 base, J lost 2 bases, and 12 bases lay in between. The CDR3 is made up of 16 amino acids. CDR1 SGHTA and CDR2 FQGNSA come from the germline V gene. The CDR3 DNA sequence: TGTGCCAGCAGCTTAGTCGGGAGGGCGACTGGAAACACCATATATTTT. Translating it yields CASSLVGRATGNTIYF.

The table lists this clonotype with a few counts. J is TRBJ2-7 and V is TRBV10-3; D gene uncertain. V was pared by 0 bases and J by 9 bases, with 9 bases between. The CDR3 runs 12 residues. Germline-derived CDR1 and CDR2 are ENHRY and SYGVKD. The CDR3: CAISESLALQYF. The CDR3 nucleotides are TGTGCCATCAGTGAGTCGTTGGCCCTGCAGTACTTC.

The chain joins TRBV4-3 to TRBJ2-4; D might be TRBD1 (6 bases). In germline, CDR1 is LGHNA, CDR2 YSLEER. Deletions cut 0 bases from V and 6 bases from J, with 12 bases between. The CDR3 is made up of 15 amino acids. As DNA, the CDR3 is TGCGCCAGCAGCCAAGACGGGACAAGAAGAAACATTCAGTACTTC. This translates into CASSQDGTRRNIQYF.

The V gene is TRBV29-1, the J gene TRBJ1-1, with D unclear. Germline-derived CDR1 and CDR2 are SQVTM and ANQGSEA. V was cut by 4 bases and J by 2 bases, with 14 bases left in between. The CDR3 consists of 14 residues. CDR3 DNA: TGCAGCGTTGGTCCCAATGTCCGAAACACTGAAGCTTTCTTT. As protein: CSVGPNVRNTEAFF. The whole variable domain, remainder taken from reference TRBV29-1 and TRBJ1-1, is SAVISQKPSRDICQRGTSLTIQCQVDSQVTMMFWYRQQPGQSLTLIATANQGSEATYESGFVIDKFPISRPNLTFSTLTVSNMSPEDSSIYLCSVGPNVRNTEAFFGQGTRLTVV.

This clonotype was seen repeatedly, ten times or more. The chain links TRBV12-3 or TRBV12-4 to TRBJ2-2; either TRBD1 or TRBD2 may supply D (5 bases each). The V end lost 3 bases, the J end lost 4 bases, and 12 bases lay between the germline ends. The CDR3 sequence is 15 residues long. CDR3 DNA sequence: TGTGCCAGCAGTTTTTGGGGGAGCGGCACCGGGGAGCTGTTTTTT. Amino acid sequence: CASSFWGSGTGELFF.

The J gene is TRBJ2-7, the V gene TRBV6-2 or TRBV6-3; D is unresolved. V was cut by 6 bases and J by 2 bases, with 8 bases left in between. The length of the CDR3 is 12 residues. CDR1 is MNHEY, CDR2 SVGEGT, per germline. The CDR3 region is CASSLFTYEQYF. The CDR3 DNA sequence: TGTGCCAGCAGCCTCTTTACCTACGAGCAGTACTTC.